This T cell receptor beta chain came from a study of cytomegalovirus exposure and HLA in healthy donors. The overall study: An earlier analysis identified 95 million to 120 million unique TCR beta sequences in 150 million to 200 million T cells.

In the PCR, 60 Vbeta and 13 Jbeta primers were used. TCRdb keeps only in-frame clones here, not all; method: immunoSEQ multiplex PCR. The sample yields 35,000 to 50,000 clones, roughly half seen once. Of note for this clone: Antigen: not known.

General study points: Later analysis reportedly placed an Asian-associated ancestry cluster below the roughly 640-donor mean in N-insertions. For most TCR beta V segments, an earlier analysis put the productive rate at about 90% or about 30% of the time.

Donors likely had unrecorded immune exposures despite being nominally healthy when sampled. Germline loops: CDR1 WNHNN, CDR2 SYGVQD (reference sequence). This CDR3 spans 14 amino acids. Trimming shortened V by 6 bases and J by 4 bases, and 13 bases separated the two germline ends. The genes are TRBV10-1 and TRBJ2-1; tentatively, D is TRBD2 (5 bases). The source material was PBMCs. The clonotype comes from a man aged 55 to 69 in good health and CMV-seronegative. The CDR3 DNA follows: TGCGCCAGCAGCCGGGATGGAAATTACAATGAGCAGTTCTTC. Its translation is CASSRDGNYNEQFF.